Shown below are 10 T cell receptor beta chains from a single sample sequenced in a study of T cells in Graves' hyperthyroidism and ophthalmopathy. RNA transcripts served as the template for amplifying TCR beta CDR3 regions. During a first-round RT-PCR of the TCR CDR3, the HTBI primer set was used. TCRdb passed the multiplex PCR reads through MiXCR, listing each CDR3 protein once. The data contain 75,000 to 100,000 distinct CDR3 sequences, under 65% of them singletons. What was sequenced was blood. All receptors derive from a woman between 40 and 55 years old with Graves' hyperthyroidism.

This chain uses TRBV29-1 with TRBJ2-7, with 8 bases fitting TRBD2. The junction had 0 bases not matched to a gene; V was cut back by 5 bases and J by 0 bases. The CDR3 loop spans 12 amino acids. Germline CDR1 reads SQVTM; CDR2 reads ANQGSEA. CDR3 protein: CSVTSGSYEQYF. The CDR3 DNA is TGCAGCGTTACTAGCGGCTCCTACGAGCAGTACTTC.

The rearrangement uses TRBV29-1 and TRBJ2-5; 9 bases agree with TRBD2. Trimming removed 5 bases from V and 7 bases from J; junction bases left unmatched: 5. Germline loops: CDR1 SQVTM, CDR2 ANQGSEA. CDR3 length: 12 amino acids. CDR3 coding DNA: TGCAGCGTTTTAGCGGGAGTGGGGACCCAGTACTTC. Translation gives CSVLAGVGTQYF.

This clonotype was seen many times. CDR3 DNA: TGTGCCAGCATCGGGACAGTCTTCTATGGCTACACCTTC. Translated, it gives CASIGTVFYGYTF. The chain links TRBV6-5 to TRBJ1-2; 7 nucleotides match TRBD1. The CDR3 is made up of 13 amino acids. Germline V gives CDR1 MNHEY, CDR2 SVGAGI. The ends lost 7 bases at V and 4 bases at J; junction bases unmatched: 6.

In its sample, this clonotype was seen many times. The rearrangement joins TRBV2 to TRBJ2-5, with 13 bases fitting TRBD2. J was trimmed by 2 bases and V by 5 bases; bases with no gene match: 11. In germline, CDR1 is SNHLY, CDR2 FYNNEI. The CDR3 is 18 amino acids. CDR3 DNA sequence: TGTGCCAGCAGTCGCAGCCTGACTAGCGGGAGGTCTCAAGAGACCCAGTACTTC. Its translation: CASSRSLTSGRSQETQYF.

There are many counts of this clonotype. The CDR3 spells CASSFNSADTQYF. As DNA, the CDR3 is TGTGCCAGCAGCTTCAACTCGGCAGATACGCAGTATTTT. This chain uses TRBV7-2 with TRBJ2-3; D is unclear. CDR1 SGHTA and CDR2 FQGNSA come from the germline V gene. The CDR3 runs to 13 residues. V was cut by 3 bases and J by 4 bases, with 8 bases left in between.

The chain carries TRBV7-3 and TRBJ1-5; 8 nucleotides align to TRBD1. The J segment lost 1 base and the V segment lost 5 bases, leaving 13 bases of the junction unmatched. The length of the CDR3 is 18 residues. From germline, CDR1 is SGHTA and CDR2 FQGTGA. The CDR3 sequence is CASSLLSGQAGSNQPQHF. Written as DNA, the CDR3 is TGTGCCAGCAGCCTCCTCTCGGGACAGGCGGGAAGCAATCAGCCCCAGCATTTT.

CDR3 loop: CASSQSMETQYF. Written as DNA, the CDR3 is TGTGCCAGCAGCCAGTCCATGGAGACCCAGTACTTC. The chain combines TRBV7-9 with TRBJ2-5, with unresolved D. This CDR3 contains 12 residues. Germline V lookup: CDR1 SEHNR, CDR2 FQNEAQ (reference sequence). V was trimmed by 5 bases and J by 5 bases, leaving 9 bases between them.

This clonotype was seen ten or more times. The chain recombines TRBV20-1 with TRBJ1-1, with 12 nucleotides matching TRBD1. Trimming at V came to 3 bases and at J to 7 bases, leaving 9 bases not matched to a gene. The germline gives CDR1 DFQATT, CDR2 SNEGSKA (reference sequence). The CDR3 covers 15 residues. The CDR3 DNA reads as TGCAGTGCTAGGGCGGGAGGGACAGGGGGCATTGAAGCTTTCTTT. Protein: CSARAGGTGGIEAFF.

Ten or more counts support this clonotype. The chain couples TRBV4-1 to TRBJ1-2; D remains unclear. Germline-derived CDR1 and CDR2 are MGHRA and YSYEKL. V was pared by 1 base and J by 1 base, with 10 bases between. This CDR3 has 15 amino acids. The DNA for the CDR3 is TGCGCCAGCAGCCAAGCCCCCCGGAGTAACTATGGCTACACCTTC. It translates to CASSQAPRSNYGYTF.

About this clonotype itself: The CDR3 does not end in the conserved phenylalanine or tryptophan, so this is likely a read error. The CDR3 here is CAISVWSEETQYL. The CDR3 nucleotides are TGTGCCATCAGTGTGTGGAGCGAAGAGACCCAGTACCTC. This chain uses TRBV10-3 with TRBJ2-5; no definite D call. The CDR3 extends over 13 amino acids. Trimming removed 4 bases from V and 3 bases from J, with 9 bases in between. Germline CDR1 is ENHRY and CDR2 is SYGVKD.